These 4 T cell receptor beta chains were sequenced from one sample in a study of blood T cell repertoires in COVID-19. Sequencing used immunoSEQ multiplex PCR; TCRdb keeps in-frame clones, though not all of them. The table includes 120,000 to 150,000 clones, roughly three quarters detected once. The sample consisted of peripheral blood. These receptors were collected from a man aged 50 to 59 with active or convalescent COVID-19.

The V and J genes are TRBV11-3 and TRBJ1-1; 11 bases map to TRBD1. The ends lost 0 bases at V and 5 bases at J; junction bases unmatched: 17. The germline CDR1 and CDR2 sequences are SGHNT and YENEEA. The length of the CDR3 is 20 residues. CDR3: CASSLEYVMGTGGGMTEAFF. The CDR3 DNA follows: TGTGCCAGCAGCTTAGAGTACGTCATGGGGACAGGGGGTGGAATGACTGAAGCTTTCTTT.

V usage is TRBV27 and J usage is TRBJ1-2; the match to TRBD1 covers 7 bases. This CDR3 has 16 residues. Germline V gene data show CDR1 as MNHEY and CDR2 as SMNVEV (reference sequence). Trimming cost V 0 bases and J 7 bases; bases outside gene matches: 11. In DNA, the CDR3 is TGTGCCAGCAGTTTATCCCTCTACACAGGGGCAGCTGGCTACACCTTC. Protein sequence: CASSLSLYTGAAGYTF.

The chain is built from TRBV28 and TRBJ1-4; D is unclear. V dropped 6 bases and J dropped 4 bases, with 18 bases sitting between them. Germline CDR1 reads MDHEN; CDR2 reads SYDVKM. The CDR3 totals 16 residues. CDR3 in DNA: TGTGCCAGCAGCCGCGCGGTGGGAGCCTTTAATGAAAAACTGTTTTTT. Its protein product is CASSRAVGAFNEKLFF.

The chain has TRBV13 and TRBJ2-7, with D possibly being TRBD2 (6 bases). Germline loops: CDR1 PRHDT, CDR2 FYEKMQ (reference sequence). The V end lost 2 bases, the J end lost 3 bases, and 23 bases lay between the germline ends. The CDR3 is made up of 18 amino acids. This CDR3 reads CASSLTFGGTPDFYEQYF. In nucleotides, the CDR3 is TGTGCCAGCAGCTTAACGTTCGGCGGGACTCCAGATTTCTACGAGCAGTACTTC.